This TCR beta chain originates from a study of blood T cell repertoires in COVID-19. For the study at large: There were acute and convalescent COVID-19 samples, and they came from the United States, Italy and Spain. Sources were T cells, B-cell-depleted T cells, or PBMCs; the material itself was cDNA or gDNA.

Original data processing: Reference gene primer amplification in the assay estimated nucleated cell counts. Clones were read by immunoSEQ multiplex PCR, and TCRdb kept only the in-frame ones, dropping some. That table supplies the V and J calls and clone size; D and trimming were determined from the DNA. The sample yields over 20,000 clones, approximately 91% seen once. Trimming left V 0 bases short and J 6 bases short, with 15 bases between. Germline V gives CDR1 GTSNPN, CDR2 SVGIG (reference sequence). This CDR3 has 14 amino acids. V gene TRBV30 combines with J gene TRBJ2-7; D might be TRBD1 (6 bases). Sequencing was performed on peripheral blood. The sequence derives from a man in his 70s with active COVID-19. CDR3 in amino acids: CAWSVGGVGSEQYF. For the CDR3, the DNA is TGTGCCTGGAGTGTAGGGGGAGTAGGGTCCGAGCAGTACTTC.